A selection of T cell receptor beta chains follows, all from one sample in a study of OX40 agonist ivuxolimab in advanced cancers. The repertoire was sequenced with immunoSEQ multiplex PCR; TCRdb's copy has only in-frame clones and lacks some. The sample carries tens of thousands of clones, about nine tenths recorded once. The sequencing here drew on CD4+ or CD8+ T cells sorted from blood, taken in a trial of the OX40 agonist ivuxolimab. The source of these receptors is an adult with an advanced solid tumor such as melanoma, head and neck, liver or kidney cancer. The CDR3 runs from the conserved cysteine through the conserved F or W. The D gene is left open where the match is weak.

D gene	V gene	J gene	CDR3 protein	CDR3 DNA
-	TRBV27	TRBJ2-1	CATDSGLEQFF	TGTGCCACCGATTCGGGGCTTGAGCAGTTCTTC
TRBD1	TRBV4-1	TRBJ2-5	CASSHGQGQETQYF	TGCGCCAGCAGCCACGGACAGGGGCAAGAGACCCAGTACTTC
TRBD2	TRBV6-1	TRBJ2-5	CASSVRLAGVVQETQYF	TGTGCCAGCAGTGTAAGACTAGCGGGAGTGGTCCAAGAGACCCAGTACTTC
-	TRBV11-2	TRBJ2-5	CASSLRELVETQYF	TGTGCCAGCAGCTTAAGGGAACTTGTAGAGACCCAGTACTTC
-	TRBV6-5	TRBJ2-2	CASSYGVGVFTGELFF	TGTGCCAGCAGTTACGGGGTGGGAGTATTTACCGGGGAGCTGTTTTTT
TRBD2	TRBV4-2	TRBJ2-3	CASSQEGYRGGPLDTQYF	TGTGCCAGCAGCCAAGAAGGGTACCGGGGGGGTCCGTTGGATACGCAGTATTTT
TRBD2	TRBV6-5	TRBJ2-7	CASSYGGAGGHYEQYF	TGTGCCAGCAGTTACGGTGGGGCGGGAGGGCACTACGAGCAGTACTTC
-	TRBV4-2	TRBJ1-1	CASSLASGGRTEAFF	TGTGCCAGCAGCTTGGCCAGCGGGGGCAGAACTGAAGCTTTCTTT
TRBD1	TRBV2	TRBJ2-5	CAGDRGEVTQYF	TGTGCCGGGGACAGGGGGGAAGTGACCCAGTACTTC
-	TRBV4-1	TRBJ1-1	CASSQVPLDTEAFF	TGCGCCAGCAGCCAAGTCCCGCTAGACACTGAAGCTTTCTTT